The 28 T cell receptor beta chains reported below all come from one sample, sequenced in a study of vaccination and CD4 T cells after COVID-19. These receptors' antigens are unknown. Cultured CD4+ T-cell DNA underwent Oncomine TCR Beta short-read sequencing. In TCRdb, the PCR reads were re-called with MiXCR into one record per CDR3 protein. The data hold approximately 15,000 distinct CDR3 sequences, with 52% observed a single time. Treatment given: roughly 10-day PBMC culture with coronavirus spike peptide pools or control peptides (ViraFEST assay). Sequencing input: CD4+ T cells from blood, cultured in vitro. The receptor set was obtained from a human donor who had recovered from COVID-19.

V and J are TRBV2 and TRBJ1-1; D is ambiguous. CDR1 is SNHLY, CDR2 FYNNEI, per germline. V gave up 4 bases and J gave up 8 bases, with 14 bases separating them. The CDR3 totals 13 residues. CDR3 region: CASSAETGGEAFF. The CDR3, as DNA: TGTGCCAGCAGTGCTGAGACGGGAGGCGAAGCTTTCTTT.

This clonotype was detected only a few times. This chain connects TRBV7-2 to TRBJ2-3; a weak D match, TRBD2 (6 bases). V lost 1 base and J lost 4, with 15 bases in between. CDR3 length: 16 amino acids. CDR1 is SGHTA and CDR2 is FQGNSA in the germline V gene. CDR3 sequence: CASSLGGVSVSDTQYF. In DNA, the CDR3 is TGTGCCAGCAGCTTAGGGGGGGTCAGCGTCTCAGATACGCAGTATTTT.

The chain links TRBV20-1 to TRBJ2-7; D is possibly TRBD1 (6 bases). Trimming left V 8 bases short and J 3 bases short, with 17 bases between. CDR3 length: 13 amino acids. CDR1 is DFQATT and CDR2 is SNEGSKA in the germline V gene (reference sequence). CDR3 loop: CSTDRDNHYEQYF. CDR3 DNA sequence: TGCAGTACTGACCGGGACAATCACTACGAGCAGTACTTC.

This clonotype was picked up a small number of times. This chain connects TRBV27 to TRBJ1-2; D is possibly TRBD1 (6 bases). V was clipped by 5 bases and J by 0 bases, with 16 bases between them. The CDR3 loop spans 16 amino acids. The germline V gene encodes CDR1 MNHEY and CDR2 SMNVEV (reference sequence). CDR3 bases: TGTGCCAGCAGTCCGTCGACAGGCCGAGCTAACTATGGCTACACCTTC. It specifies CASSPSTGRANYGYTF.

This clonotype was detected only a few times. The V call is TRBV15, the J call TRBJ1-4; 9 bases map to TRBD1. The ends lost 3 bases at V and 14 bases at J; junction bases unmatched: 19. The CDR3 loop spans 17 amino acids. Germline V gene sequence: CDR1 LNHNV, CDR2 YYDKDF (reference sequence). CDR3 sequence (DNA): TGTGCCACCAGCAGGGGGGTGCAAACAGGGGGCCCCATTCCTCTGTTTTTT. Translating gives CATSRGVQTGGPIPLFF.

The chain couples TRBV4-2 to TRBJ2-7; 9 bases map to TRBD2. Per germline, CDR1 LGHNA and CDR2 YNFKEQ. The V and J ends lost 1 base and 4 bases, in that order; junction bases with no gene match: 8. This CDR3 has 16 amino acids. CDR3 loop: CASSQASLAGSYEQYF. DNA for the CDR3: TGTGCCAGCAGCCAAGCGAGTCTAGCGGGGTCTTACGAGCAGTACTTC.

This clonotype was counted only a few times. The rearrangement joins TRBV6-1 to TRBJ2-7; 10 positions agree with TRBD1. Losses at the gene ends were 1 base for V and 2 bases for J; bases not matched to a gene: 2. Germline V gene sequence: CDR1 MNHNS, CDR2 SASEGT. The CDR3 has 15 residues. CDR3 amino acids: CASSEEGTGAYEQYF. CDR3 nucleotides: TGTGCCAGCAGTGAAGAGGGGACAGGGGCCTACGAGCAGTACTTC.

The chain is built from TRBV10-3 and TRBJ2-5, with D possibly being TRBD2 (6 bases). Trimming left V 0 bases short and J 1 base short, with 9 bases between. This CDR3 contains 15 residues. CDR1 is ENHRY and CDR2 is SYGVKD in the germline V gene. The CDR3 nucleotides are TGTGCCATCAGTGAGTCTACGGGGGTCCAAGAGACCCAGTACTTC. It translates to CAISESTGVQETQYF.

The genes are TRBV29-1 and TRBJ2-1; tentative D call: TRBD2 (6 bases). V lost 0 bases, J lost 5 bases, and 14 bases lay in between. Germline CDR1 reads SQVTM; CDR2 reads ANQGSEA. The CDR3 totals 15 residues. CDR3 nucleotide sequence: TGCAGCGTTGAAGATCGTGGGGGGTCCCACAATGAGCAGTTCTTC. Translating it yields CSVEDRGGSHNEQFF.

The V and J genes are TRBV9 and TRBJ2-5; D call uncertain. The CDR3 runs to 13 residues. Germline-derived CDR1 and CDR2 are SGDLS and YYNGEE. V lost 4 bases and J 3 bases, leaving 10 bases between the germline ends. CDR3 region: CASSPQSEETQYF. The DNA of the CDR3 is TGTGCCAGCAGCCCCCAATCCGAAGAGACCCAGTACTTC.

The chain carries TRBV15 and TRBJ2-5; D may be TRBD2 (5 bases). The germline V gene has CDR1 LNHNV and CDR2 YYDKDF (reference sequence). Trimming took 0 bases from V and 5 from J, leaving 22 bases between them. The CDR3 sequence is 18 residues long. The CDR3 reads CATSRDSGTDEGLETQYF. In DNA, the CDR3 is TGTGCCACCAGCAGAGATTCGGGAACAGACGAGGGTTTGGAGACCCAGTACTTC.

The chain has TRBV5-4 and TRBJ2-7, with 11 nucleotides matching TRBD2. The CDR3 has 15 amino acids. Germline CDR1 SGHNT, CDR2 YYREEE (reference sequence). V was clipped by 4 bases and J by 5 bases; unmatched bases: 8. CDR3 in amino acids: CASSLAGGWDDEQYF. The CDR3 nucleotides read TGTGCCAGCAGCCTAGCGGGAGGTTGGGATGACGAGCAGTACTTC.

This clonotype has a handful of counts. The chain is built from TRBV7-9 and TRBJ1-4; maybe TRBD1 (6 bases). Between the trimmed V and J ends, which lost 1 base and 5 bases, there was a span of 8 bases. Germline CDR1 reads SEHNR; CDR2 reads FQNEAQ (reference sequence). The CDR3 is 14 amino acids. The DNA for the CDR3 is TGTGCCAGCAGCTTAGGGACAGCGAATGAAAAACTGTTTTTT. Protein sequence: CASSLGTANEKLFF.

This clonotype was counted between two and nine times. Because the CDR3's place on the DNA is in doubt, the DNA is left out and the CDR3 is given as listed by TCRdb. The V and J genes are TRBV7-5 and TRBJ1-6; TRBD1 is the table's D call and was not checked against the DNA. TRBV7-5 is termed a pseudogene. A total of 17 residues make up the CDR3, ends included. The CDR3 reads CISVPEVGTVGNSPLHF.

The sample holds one count of this clonotype. Written as DNA, the CDR3 is TGTGCCAGCAGCGTAGGACTAGCGGGAGAGGATACGCAGTATTTT. Its translation: CASSVGLAGEDTQYF. The V call is TRBV9, the J call TRBJ2-3; TRBD2 matches at 12 bases. Germline assignment: CDR1 SGDLS and CDR2 YYNGEE. This CDR3 comprises 15 residues. Trimming at V came to 0 bases and at J to 6 bases, leaving 2 bases not matched to a gene.

This rearrangement joins TRBV20-1 to TRBJ1-6, with D hard to call. The CDR3 is 13 amino acids. V shed 1 base and J shed 9 bases, with 10 bases lying between them. Germline V gene sequence: CDR1 DFQATT, CDR2 SNEGSKA (reference sequence). CDR3 nucleotide sequence: TGCAGTGCTAGAGCCGTACTCGGTTCACCCCTCCACTTT. Translating gives CSARAVLGSPLHF.

This chain links TRBV7-9 with TRBJ1-3; D gene uncertain. Germline CDR1 reads SEHNR; CDR2 reads FQNEAQ (reference sequence). This CDR3 spans 15 amino acids. The germline V and J ends were trimmed by 2 bases and 2 bases, with 10 bases remaining between them. The CDR3 DNA reads as TGTGCCAGCAGCTTAAGCGGCCTGGCTGGAAACACCATATATTTT. Translating it yields CASSLSGLAGNTIYF.

The chain has TRBV6-4 and TRBJ2-3, with D maybe TRBD2 (5 bases). This CDR3 has 14 residues. The V end was cut by 6 bases, the J end by 2 bases, with 12 bases between. Germline assignment: CDR1 MRHNA and CDR2 SNTAGT. CDR3 sequence reads: CASSPGRDTDTQYF. In DNA form, the CDR3 reads TGTGCCAGCAGCCCCGGACGGGACACAGATACGCAGTATTTT.

The chain uses TRBV11-1 and TRBJ2-4; 10 bases align to TRBD1. V lost 4 bases to trimming and J lost 4 bases; unmatched junction nucleotides: 10. This CDR3 region has 17 residues. Germline V CDR1 and CDR2: SGHAT, FQDESV (reference sequence). The CDR3 nucleotides read TGTGCCAGCAGCTCCGCGGCGACAGGGGGCACAAAAAACATTCAGTACTTC. Its protein is CASSSAATGGTKNIQYF.

This clonotype was counted a few times. This chain uses TRBV7-8 with TRBJ2-2; no reliable D call. Germline CDR1 is SGHVS and CDR2 is FQNEAQ. V lost 6 bases and J lost 4, with 6 bases in between. This CDR3 is 12 amino acids long. The CDR3 loop reads CASSTRTGELFF. In nucleotides, the CDR3 is TGTGCCAGCAGTACCCGCACCGGGGAGCTGTTTTTT.

The chain carries TRBV30 and TRBJ1-1; no clear D. The germline gives CDR1 GTSNPN, CDR2 SVGIG (reference sequence). The CDR3 runs 12 residues. Trimming took 3 bases from V and 1 from J, leaving 6 bases between them. The CDR3 region is CAWSFSNTEAFF. CDR3 bases: TGTGCCTGGAGCTTCTCGAACACTGAAGCTTTCTTT.

The CDR3 reads CASSLSQGTETQYF. As DNA, the CDR3 is TGTGCCAGCAGCTTATCACAGGGGACCGAGACCCAGTACTTC. The gene calls are TRBV7-8 and TRBJ2-5; 7 bases are shared with TRBD1. The CDR3 totals 14 residues. Trimming cost V 2 bases and J 5 bases; bases outside gene matches: 5. The germline gives CDR1 SGHVS, CDR2 FQNEAQ.

The count of this clonotype is one. The chain recombines TRBV5-1 with TRBJ1-1; perhaps TRBD1 as D (5 bases). V gave up 2 bases and J gave up 4 bases, with 12 bases separating them. In germline, CDR1 is SGHRS, CDR2 YFSETQ. The CDR3 contains 14 residues. CDR3 DNA sequence: TGCGCCAGCAGCTTAGGCAGGGTTATCACTGAAGCTTTCTTT. It yields the protein CASSLGRVITEAFF. Full variable domain (remainder filled in from reference TRBV5-1 and TRBJ1-1): KAGVTQTPRYLIKTRGQQVTLSCSPISGHRSVSWYQQTPGQGLQFLFEYFSETQRNKGNFPGRFSGRQFSNSRSEMNVSTLELGDSALYLCASSLGRVITEAFFGQGTRLTVV.

The J gene is TRBJ2-7, the V gene TRBV21-1; the D call in the table, TRBD2, was not verified against the DNA. TRBV21-1 is deemed a pseudogene. The CDR3 is 15 residues long. CDR3 in DNA: TGTGCCAGCACCCCTCCTAGCGGGACTACGTACGAGCAGTACTTC. Residues: CASTPPSGTTYEQYF.

This clonotype has only one observation. The rearrangement joins TRBV6-2 or TRBV6-3 to TRBJ2-3; D is unclear. Trimming cost V 6 bases and J 1 base, with 14 bases left between them. Germline loops: CDR1 MNHEY, CDR2 SVGEGT. The CDR3 has 15 amino acids. This chain's CDR3 is CASREQRFGTDTQYF. CDR3 coding DNA: TGTGCCAGCAGGGAACAAAGGTTCGGCACAGATACGCAGTATTTT.

The chain employs TRBV27 and TRBJ2-1; D is unresolved. Trimming took 0 bases from V and 5 from J, leaving 5 bases between them. This CDR3 is 13 amino acids long. Germline lookup yields CDR1 MNHEY and CDR2 SMNVEV (reference sequence). CDR3 in amino acids: CASSLSRNNEQFF. In DNA form, the CDR3 reads TGTGCCAGCAGTTTATCGAGGAACAATGAGCAGTTCTTC.

This clonotype was observed a handful of times. This chain joins TRBV7-2 and TRBJ1-5, with 7 bases identical to TRBD1. V was pared by 2 bases and J by 0 bases, with 4 bases of the junction left unmatched. Per the germline V gene, CDR1 is SGHTA and CDR2 is FQGNSA. The CDR3 runs 16 residues. CDR3 DNA: TGTGCCAGCAGCTTATACAGGGGACTTAGCAATCAGCCCCAGCATTTT. It translates to CASSLYRGLSNQPQHF.

This clonotype was seen more than once but under ten times. The J gene is TRBJ2-3, the V gene TRBV6-2 or TRBV6-3; 15 bases are a match to TRBD2. Germline assignment: CDR1 MNHEY and CDR2 SVGEGT. The CDR3 runs 16 residues. With V trimmed by 4 bases and J by 6 bases, 5 bases remained unmatched. The CDR3 here is CASSWGLAGGQDTQYF. In nucleotides, the CDR3 is TGTGCCAGCAGTTGGGGACTAGCGGGAGGACAGGATACGCAGTATTTT.